Listed below are T cell receptor beta chains from one sample, sequenced in a study of T-cell reconstitution after alpha-beta-depleted transplantation in children. TCRdb re-called the PCR reads with MiXCR, one entry per CDR3 protein. The sample holds hundreds of thousands of distinct CDR3 sequences; over 15% are singletons and the top ten take 0.8% to 1.1%. This sample comprised PBMCs from the stem cell graft donor, obtained from the stem cell graft. The source of these receptors is a human donor who donated a stem cell graft to a child with acute myeloid leukemia. The CDR3 runs from the conserved cysteine through the conserved F or W. D genes are given only for firm matches. Size is omitted from some rows. Given values are once, few, many or a class for expanded clones.

many	TRBV12-3/TRBV12-4	.	TRBJ1-3	CASSDGPGNTIYF	TGTGCCAGCAGTGATGGACCGGGAAACACCATATATTTT
.	TRBV24-1	.	TRBJ2-2	CAASDLGQLNTGELFF	TGTGCCGCCAGTGATCTCGGACAGTTAAACACCGGGGAGCTGTTTTTT
.	TRBV7-2	.	TRBJ2-1	CASSIYPGRTKGFF	TGTGCCAGCAGCATTTACCCCGGTCGGACGAAAGGGTTCTTC
many	TRBV12-3/TRBV12-4	.	TRBJ1-1	CASMGQTNTEAFF	TGTGCCAGCATGGGGCAGACGAACACTGAAGCTTTCTTT
.	TRBV7-9	TRBD1	TRBJ2-5	CASSSGQGNQETQYF	TGTGCCAGCAGCTCTGGACAGGGGAATCAAGAGACCCAGTACTTC
.	TRBV6-1	.	TRBJ2-1	CASKRQHYNEQFF	TGTGCCAGCAAGCGGCAACATTACAATGAGCAGTTCTTC
many	TRBV5-8	.	TRBJ2-1	CASVRTASSYNEQFF	TGTGCCAGCGTAAGGACGGCTAGCTCCTACAATGAGCAGTTCTTC
many	TRBV29-1	.	TRBJ1-4	CSVWGENEKLFF	TGCAGCGTTTGGGGAGAGAATGAAAAACTGTTTTTT
.	TRBV18	.	TRBJ2-7	CASSPLGRANEQYF	TGTGCCAGCTCACCGTTGGGCCGAGCTAACGAGCAGTACTTC
many	TRBV20-1	TRBD1	TRBJ2-5	CSARETGHETQYF	TGCAGTGCTAGGGAGACAGGGCACGAGACCCAGTACTTC
few	TRBV7-2	.	TRBJ2-3	CASSVDTATDTQYF	TGTGCCAGCAGCGTAGACACAGCTACAGATACGCAGTATTTT
many	TRBV20-1	.	TRBJ1-5	CSGTNDGNQPQHF	TGCAGTGGGACAAATGATGGGAATCAGCCCCAGCATTTT
.	TRBV20-1	TRBD1	TRBJ1-4	CSALRQGGEILFF	TGCAGTGCTCTAAGACAGGGGGGGGAAATTTTGTTTTTT
many	TRBV20-1	.	TRBJ2-7	CSARINGGYYEQYF	TGCAGTGCTAGAATCAATGGGGGTTACTACGAGCAGTACTTC
.	TRBV7-7	TRBD1	TRBJ1-5	CASSPPGTGRQPQHF	TGTGCCAGCAGCCCCCCCGGGACAGGGCGGCAGCCCCAGCATTTT
few	TRBV6-4	TRBD1	TRBJ1-2	CASATGGQGNGYTF	TGTGCCAGCGCCACGGGGGGACAGGGTAACGGCTACACCTTC
.	TRBV7-8	.	TRBJ1-5	CASSLMGVLSNQPQHF	TGTGCCAGCAGCTTAATGGGGGTACTGAGCAATCAGCCCCAGCATTTT
many	TRBV29-1	.	TRBJ2-7	CSASQGGNEQYF	TGCAGCGCTTCCCAGGGCGGGAACGAGCAGTACTTC
.	TRBV7-2	.	TRBJ2-3	CASSPPPRAQYF	TGTGCCAGCAGCCCCCCTCCGCGGGCGCAGTATTTT
many	TRBV29-1	.	TRBJ1-1	CSVPRGAMNTEAFF	TGCAGCGTCCCCCGGGGGGCCATGAACACTGAAGCTTTCTTT
many	TRBV7-2	.	TRBJ2-1	CASSLQGRNGNEQFF	TGTGCCAGCAGCCTACAGGGTAGGAACGGCAATGAGCAGTTCTTC
.	TRBV27	.	TRBJ1-1	CASSLRGFNTEAFF	TGTGCCAGCAGTCTACGGGGTTTTAACACTGAAGCTTTCTTT